This T cell receptor beta chain was identified during a study of T cells in localized non-small cell lung cancer. Trimming cost V 0 bases and J 7 bases, with 6 bases left between them. The CDR3 runs 12 residues. Germline loops: CDR1 SNHLY, CDR2 FYNNEI. The sample holds a few counts of this clone. The data were produced by immunoSEQ multiplex PCR, yet TCRdb's version contains in-frame clones alone and is incomplete. This sample has some 50,000 clones, with approximately 86% found just once. This TCR was sampled from a female donor with stage II lung adenocarcinoma. The material was PBMCs, obtained before any cancer treatment. The genes are TRBV2 and TRBJ1-2; D remains unclear. CDR3 in DNA: TGTGCCAGCAGTGAAGCGGCTCCTGGCTACACCTTC. Translating it yields CASSEAAPGYTF.